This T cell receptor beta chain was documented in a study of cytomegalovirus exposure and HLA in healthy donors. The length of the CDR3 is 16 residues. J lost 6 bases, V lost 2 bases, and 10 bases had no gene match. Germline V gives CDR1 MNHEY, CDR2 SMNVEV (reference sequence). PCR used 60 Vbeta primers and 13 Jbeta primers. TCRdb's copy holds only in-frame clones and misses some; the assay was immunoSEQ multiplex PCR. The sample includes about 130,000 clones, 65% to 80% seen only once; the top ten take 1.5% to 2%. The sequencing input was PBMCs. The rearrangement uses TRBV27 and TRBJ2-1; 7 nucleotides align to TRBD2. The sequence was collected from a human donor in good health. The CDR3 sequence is CASSLGGRVGGNEQFF. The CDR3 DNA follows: TGTGCCAGCAGTTTAGGCGGGAGAGTAGGAGGCAATGAGCAGTTCTTC.